The clone carrying this T cell receptor (beta chain) was recorded a few times. The antigen is not known. MiXCR, applied by TCRdb to the 5' RACE reads, yields one record per CDR3 protein. The sample holds roughly 480,000 distinct CDR3 sequences, 20% to 25% seen once. This entry comes from a study of identical twins. Whole-study findings and limits: Insertion counts were lower in abundant cord blood beta clonotypes, a trend that memory repertoires did not show.

This CDR3 is built from 15 residues. Trimming took 0 bases from V and 7 from J; bases not matched to a gene: 5. Germline-derived CDR1 and CDR2 are DFQATT and SNEGSKA (reference sequence). This same sample was also part of a study on T cells expressing NK-cell markers.

This receptor was taken from a young woman in good health. The chain links TRBV20-1 to TRBJ2-1, with 11 bases fitting TRBD2. The sequencing input was CD4+ T cells sorted from blood. The CDR3 DNA sequence: TGCAGTGCTAGAGATCCCCGGACTAGCGGGAATGAGCAGTTCTTC. Translated: CSARDPRTSGNEQFF.